The rows below give T cell receptor beta chains drawn from one sample of a study of glioma-infiltrating T cells. TCRdb ran MiXCR on the multiplex PCR reads and lists one entry per CDR3 protein. The sample lists some 100,000 distinct CDR3 sequences, around a quarter occurring once. The sequenced material came from glioma tissue, nonneoplastic brain tissue, or PBMCs (not recorded which). These receptors all stem from a human donor with low-grade glioma or glioblastoma, undergoing nonglioma brain surgery, or in good health (not recorded which). Both conserved end residues are part of each CDR3. The D gene is left open where the match is weak. Clone size is stated in some rows and not others, as once, few, many or a class when expanded.

.	TRBV29-1	TRBJ1-3	.	CSAERGTNTIYF	TGCAGCGCCGAAAGGGGTACGAACACCATATATTTT
many	TRBV14	TRBJ1-1	.	CASSHNVNTEAFF	TGTGCCAGCAGCCATAACGTGAACACTGAAGCTTTCTTT
few	TRBV3-1	TRBJ1-2	.	CASSQAAGHGYTF	TGTGCCAGCAGCCAAGCTGCGGGACACGGCTACACCTTC
.	TRBV20-1	TRBJ2-1	.	CSATREDGTAQFF	TGCAGTGCTACACGGGAAGACGGAACCGCGCAGTTCTTC
many	TRBV4-3	TRBJ1-5	TRBD1	CASSQDPGGQPQHF	TGCGCCAGCAGCCAAGATCCAGGGGGGCAGCCCCAGCATTTT
many	TRBV4-2	TRBJ2-7	TRBD1	CASSQGQGAYEQYF	TGTGCCAGCAGCCAGGGACAGGGGGCTTACGAGCAGTACTTC
many	TRBV29-1	TRBJ1-5	.	CSVALGGDNQPQHF	TGCAGCGTTGCCCTCGGGGGAGACAATCAGCCCCAGCATTTT
many	TRBV28	TRBJ1-2	.	CASRPPGPRDYGYTF	TGTGCCAGCAGGCCTCCGGGACCCAGAGACTATGGCTACACCTTC
.	TRBV8-2	TRBJ1-2	.	CGSGRPYSYTF	TGTGGCAGCGGTCGACCCTATAGCTACACGTTC
many	TRBV24-1	TRBJ1-2	.	CATSDPGGRTSW	TGTGCCACCAGTGACCCCGGGGGACGGACCTCTTGG
many	TRBV27	TRBJ2-5	.	CASSLSYAGAQETQYF	TGTGCCAGCAGTTTATCGTATGCGGGGGCCCAAGAGACCCAGTACTTC
many	TRBV5-1	TRBJ2-7	.	CASSRDPGSSYEQYF	TGCGCCAGCAGCCGCGACCCAGGGAGTAGCTACGAGCAGTACTTC
.	TRBV10-3	TRBJ2-1	TRBD2	CAHRDSGGAKEQFF	TGTGCCCATCGAGACAGCGGGGGGGCGAAGGAGCAGTTCTTC
few	TRBV19	TRBJ1-1	.	CASDTGKMNTEAFF	TGTGCCAGTGATACAGGGAAGATGAACACTGAAGCTTTCTTT
many	TRBV9	TRBJ1-1	.	CASSVEGYTEAFF	TGTGCCAGCAGCGTAGAAGGTTACACTGAAGCTTTCTTT
.	TRBV29-1	TRBJ2-3	TRBD2	CSVVRLAGTDTQYF	TGCAGCGTCGTGAGACTAGCGGGCACAGATACGCAGTATTTT
.	TRBV6-6	TRBJ2-1	TRBD2	CASSHRPGGPDEQFF	TGTGCCAGCAGTCACCGACCGGGAGGGCCCGATGAGCAGTTCTTC
many	TRBV18	TRBJ2-5	.	CASSPRTAEETQYF	TGTGCCAGCTCACCAAGGACGGCAGAAGAGACCCAGTACTTC
many	TRBV5-1	TRBJ1-3	.	CASSNTAGRGNTIYF	TGCGCCAGCAGCAACACTGCGGGCCGGGGAAACACCATATATTTT
few	TRBV7-3	TRBJ2-7	.	CASSWGRSYEQYF	TGTGCCAGCAGCTGGGGCAGGTCCTACGAGCAGTACTTC
few	TRBV20-1	TRBJ2-7	TRBD1	CGATDRGEFYEQYF	TGCGGTGCAACGGACAGGGGCGAATTCTACGAGCAGTACTTC
many	TRBV14	TRBJ2-1	.	CASSPAGIEQFF	TGTGCCAGCAGCCCGGCAGGGATTGAGCAGTTCTTC
many	TRBV4-2	TRBJ2-3	.	CASSPRDGSSTDTQYF	TGTGCCAGCAGCCCCCGGGACGGTTCTAGCACAGATACGCAGTATTTT
few	TRBV5-1	TRBJ2-2	TRBD2	CASSPNRTRRTGELFF	TGCGCCAGCAGCCCTAATCGGACTAGGCGCACCGGGGAGCTGTTTTTT
many	TRBV27	TRBJ1-5	.	CASSYRESNQPQHF	TGTGCCAGCAGTTACAGGGAAAGCAATCAGCCCCAGCATTTT
.	TRBV30	TRBJ2-1	.	CAWRPVYNEQFF	TGTGCCTGGAGACCCGTATACAATGAGCAGTTCTTC
once	TRBV4-1	TRBJ2-1	TRBD2	CASSRSGTSNEQFF	TGCGCCAGCAGCCGTTCCGGGACTAGCAATGAGCAGTTCTTC
many	TRBV27	TRBJ2-1	TRBD1	CASSFTPGGNEQFF	TGTGCCAGCAGTTTCACGCCAGGGGGCAATGAGCAGTTCTTC
many	TRBV7-2	TRBJ2-7	.	CASSLSETTSYEQYF	TGTGCCAGCAGCTTGAGCGAGACTACGTCCTACGAGCAGTACTTC